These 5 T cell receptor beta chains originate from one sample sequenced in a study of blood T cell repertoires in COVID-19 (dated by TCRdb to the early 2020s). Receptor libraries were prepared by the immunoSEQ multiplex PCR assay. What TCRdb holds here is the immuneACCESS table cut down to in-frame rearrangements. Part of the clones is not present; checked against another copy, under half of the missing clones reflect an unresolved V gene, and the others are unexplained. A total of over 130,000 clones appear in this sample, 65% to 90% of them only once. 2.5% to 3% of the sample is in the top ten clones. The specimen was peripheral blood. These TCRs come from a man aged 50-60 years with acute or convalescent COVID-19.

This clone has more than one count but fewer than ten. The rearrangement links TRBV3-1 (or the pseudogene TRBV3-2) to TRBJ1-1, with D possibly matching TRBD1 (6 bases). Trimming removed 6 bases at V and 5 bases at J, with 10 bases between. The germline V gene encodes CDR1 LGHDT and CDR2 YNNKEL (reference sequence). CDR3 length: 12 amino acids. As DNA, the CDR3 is TGTGCCAGCAGTCTAACAGGGACTGAAGCTTTCTTT. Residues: CASSLTGTEAFF.

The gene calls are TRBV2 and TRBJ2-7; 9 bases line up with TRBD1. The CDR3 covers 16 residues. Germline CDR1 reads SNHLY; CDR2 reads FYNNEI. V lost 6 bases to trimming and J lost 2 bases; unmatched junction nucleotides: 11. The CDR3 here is CASRGGSGTGTYEQYF. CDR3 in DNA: TGTGCCAGCAGGGGGGGCAGTGGGACAGGGACCTACGAGCAGTACTTC.

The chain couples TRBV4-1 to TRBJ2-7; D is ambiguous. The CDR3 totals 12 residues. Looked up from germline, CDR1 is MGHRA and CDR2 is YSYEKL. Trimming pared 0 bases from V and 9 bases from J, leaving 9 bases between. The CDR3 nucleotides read TGCGCCAGCAGCCAAGATCGAAGGAGGCAGTACTTC. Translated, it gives CASSQDRRRQYF.

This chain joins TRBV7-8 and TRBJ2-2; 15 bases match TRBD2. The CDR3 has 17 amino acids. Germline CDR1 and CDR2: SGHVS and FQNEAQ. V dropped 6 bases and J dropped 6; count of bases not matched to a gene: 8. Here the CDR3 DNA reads TGTGCCAGCAGTGGGACTAGCGGGGGGACCTTCCCCGGGGAGCTGTTTTTT. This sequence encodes CASSGTSGGTFPGELFF.

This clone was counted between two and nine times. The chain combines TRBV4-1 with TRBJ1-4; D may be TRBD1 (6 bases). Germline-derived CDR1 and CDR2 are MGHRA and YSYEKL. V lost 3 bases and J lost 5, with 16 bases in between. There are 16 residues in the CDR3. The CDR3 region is CASSHSGQILNEKLFF. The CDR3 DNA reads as TGCGCCAGCAGCCACTCTGGACAGATCTTGAATGAAAAACTGTTTTTT.